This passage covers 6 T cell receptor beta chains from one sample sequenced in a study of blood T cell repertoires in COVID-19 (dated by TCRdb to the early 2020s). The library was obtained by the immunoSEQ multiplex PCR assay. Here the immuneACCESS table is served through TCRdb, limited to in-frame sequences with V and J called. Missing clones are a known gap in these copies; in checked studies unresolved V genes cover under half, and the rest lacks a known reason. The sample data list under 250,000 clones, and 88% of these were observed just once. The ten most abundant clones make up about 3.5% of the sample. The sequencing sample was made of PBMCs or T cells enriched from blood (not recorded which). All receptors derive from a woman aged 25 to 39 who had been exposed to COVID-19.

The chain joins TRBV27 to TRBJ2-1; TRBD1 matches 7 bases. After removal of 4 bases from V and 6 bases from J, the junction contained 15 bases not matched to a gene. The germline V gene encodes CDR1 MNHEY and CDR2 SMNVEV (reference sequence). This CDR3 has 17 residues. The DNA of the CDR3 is TGTGCCAGCAGTTCCCGACAGGGCCAGTTGTCGGGCAATGAGCAGTTCTTC. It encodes CASSSRQGQLSGNEQFF.

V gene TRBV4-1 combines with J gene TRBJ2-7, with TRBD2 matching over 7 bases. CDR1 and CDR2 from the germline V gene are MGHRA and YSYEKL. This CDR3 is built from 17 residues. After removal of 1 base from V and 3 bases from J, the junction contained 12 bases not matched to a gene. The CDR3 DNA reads TGCGCCAGCAGCCAAGTGTATTCCGGGACTAATCACTACGAGCAGTACTTC. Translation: CASSQVYSGTNHYEQYF.

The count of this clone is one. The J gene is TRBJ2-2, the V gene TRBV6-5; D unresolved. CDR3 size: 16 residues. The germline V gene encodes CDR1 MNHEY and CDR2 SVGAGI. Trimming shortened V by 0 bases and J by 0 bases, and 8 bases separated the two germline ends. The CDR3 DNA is TGTGCCAGCAGTTACTCAGTGGCTGCGAACACCGGGGAGCTGTTTTTT. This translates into CASSYSVAANTGELFF.

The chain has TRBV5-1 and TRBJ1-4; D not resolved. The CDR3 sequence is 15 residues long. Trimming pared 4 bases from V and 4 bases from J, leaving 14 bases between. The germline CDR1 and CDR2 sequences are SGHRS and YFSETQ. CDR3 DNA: TGCGCCAGCAGCATCACCTCGGGGATTAATGAAAAACTGTTTTTT. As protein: CASSITSGINEKLFF.

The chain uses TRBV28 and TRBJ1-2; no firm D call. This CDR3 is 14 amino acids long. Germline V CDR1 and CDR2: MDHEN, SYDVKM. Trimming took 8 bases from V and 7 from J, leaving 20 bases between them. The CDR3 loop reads CASLQSTPLSGYTF. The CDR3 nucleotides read TGTGCCAGCCTACAGAGTACGCCCCTAAGTGGCTACACCTTC.

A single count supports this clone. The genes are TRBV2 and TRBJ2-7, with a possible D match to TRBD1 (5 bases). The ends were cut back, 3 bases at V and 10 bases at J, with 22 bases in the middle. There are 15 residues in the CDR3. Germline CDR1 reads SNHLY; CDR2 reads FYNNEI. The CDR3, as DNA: TGTGCCAGCAGTGATAGGGCCAGGGTTACTCCAGATCAGTACTTC. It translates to CASSDRARVTPDQYF.